The 29 T cell receptor beta chains below all came from one sample that was sequenced in a study of regulatory T cells in long-lasting Graves disease. Described time point: newly diagnosed GD, antithyroid drugs for less than 3 months. Isolated PBMC RNA provided the starting material for the TCR library. Library construction for TCR beta used iRepertoire HTBI primers and Arm-PCR of CDR3 regions. TCRdb reprocessed the multiplex PCR reads via MiXCR and lists one record per CDR3 protein. The table lists 540,000 or so distinct CDR3 sequences, roughly 14% of them singletons. The sample was also reused in another study, on T cells in Graves' hyperthyroidism and ophthalmopathy.

This specimen consisted of peripheral blood mononuclear cells (PBMCs), obtained at new diagnosis, from a patient treated with antithyroid drugs. The receptors come from a man between 25 and 39 years old with Graves disease.

This clonotype was observed many times. CDR3 loop: CASSPRTHRGLTEAFF. CDR3 DNA sequence: TGTGCCAGCAGCCCCAGGACCCACAGGGGATTGACTGAAGCTTTCTTT. This chain connects TRBV2 to TRBJ1-1, with 7 bases that match TRBD1. V dropped 6 bases and J dropped 5; count of bases not matched to a gene: 15. Per germline, CDR1 SNHLY and CDR2 FYNNEI. The CDR3 sequence is 16 residues long.

This clonotype was seen at least ten times. The V and J genes are TRBV27 and TRBJ1-5; no reliable D call. Trimming stripped 6 bases from V and 5 bases from J, with 17 bases between. The germline V gene has CDR1 MNHEY and CDR2 SMNVEV (reference sequence). This CDR3 spans 15 amino acids. The DNA of the CDR3 is TGTGCCAGCAGGCCACAAGGAGGGTGGGATCAGCCCCAGCATTTT. Protein: CASRPQGGWDQPQHF.

This clonotype has ten or more counts. V gene TRBV5-1 combines with J gene TRBJ2-1; 7 bases are shared with TRBD2. CDR1 and CDR2 from the germline V gene are SGHRS and YFSETQ. V lost 0 bases to trimming and J lost 2 bases; unmatched junction nucleotides: 8. The CDR3 loop spans 17 amino acids. The CDR3 here is CASSLVWLADAYNEQFF. CDR3 DNA sequence: TGCGCCAGCAGCTTGGTATGGCTAGCGGATGCCTACAATGAGCAGTTCTTC.

This clonotype was seen only a few times. The chain carries TRBV6-2 or TRBV6-3 and TRBJ2-3; 10 positions agree with TRBD2. The V segment lost 7 bases and the J segment 1 base; nucleotides outside the gene matches: 5. Germline V gene sequence: CDR1 MNHEY, CDR2 SVGEGT. This CDR3 region has 15 residues. CDR3 sequence (DNA): TGTGCCAGCAAGGTCACTAGCGGGGGCACAGATACGCAGTATTTT. Translation: CASKVTSGGTDTQYF.

As concerns this clonotype: One end of the junction is discordant with germline, which a read error may explain. The chain combines TRBV27 with TRBJ1-4, with D possibly being TRBD1 (6 bases). Germline V gene data show CDR1 as MNHEY and CDR2 as SMNVEV (reference sequence). The CDR3 has 15 residues. In nucleotides, the CDR3 is TGTGCCAACAGTCGAGAGGACAGCCCAAATGAAAAACTGTTTTTT. The encoded protein is CANSREDSPNEKLFF. Full variable domain (missing parts from reference TRBV27 and TRBJ1-4): EAQVTQNPRYLITVTGKKLTVTCSQNMNHEYMSWYRQDPGLGLRQIYYSMNVEVTDKGDVPEGYKVSRKEKRNFPLILESPSPNQTSLYFCANSREDSPNEKLFFGSGTQLSVL.

In its sample, this clonotype was seen many times. The rearrangement joins TRBV12-3 or TRBV12-4 to TRBJ2-7; 11 nucleotides line up with TRBD2. Trimming took 6 bases from V and 5 from J; bases not matched to a gene: 12. CDR3 size: 16 residues. The CDR3 sequence is CASSVTETSGKNEQYF. The CDR3 bases are TGTGCCAGCAGCGTAACCGAGACTAGCGGGAAGAACGAGCAGTACTTC.

The sample holds many counts of this clonotype. The chain combines TRBV30 with TRBJ2-1, with D perhaps TRBD2 (6 bases). Deletions cut 3 bases from V and 4 bases from J, with 19 bases between. The CDR3 is made up of 16 amino acids. Per the germline V gene, CDR1 is GTSNPN and CDR2 is SVGIG (reference sequence). CDR3 residues: CAWRPRAGTSYNEQFF. In DNA, the CDR3 is TGTGCCTGGAGGCCGAGAGCGGGTACCTCATACAATGAGCAGTTCTTC.

The gene calls are TRBV6-5 and TRBJ2-7; D is tentatively TRBD1 or TRBD2 (5 bases each). This CDR3 spans 13 amino acids. Germline CDR1 and CDR2: MNHEY and SVGAGI. V was trimmed by 4 bases and J by 5 bases, leaving 12 bases between them. The CDR3 nucleotides are TGTGCCAGCAGTTCCGGGGCAAGGGACGAGCAGTACTTC. Encoded protein: CASSSGARDEQYF.

The table lists this clonotype with a few counts. The junction and the germline gene differ at one end; a read error may be behind it. The chain joins TRBV2 to TRBJ2-3, with 11 bases lining up with TRBD2. Germline CDR1 reads SNHLY; CDR2 reads FYNNEI. This CDR3 region has 16 residues. CDR3 residues: CATSSGTSGITDTQYF. CDR3 DNA: TGTGCCACCAGTTCCGGGACTAGCGGAATCACAGATACGCAGTATTTT.

This clonotype was counted ten times or more. The chain recombines TRBV9 with TRBJ2-3; D is undetermined. Per germline, CDR1 SGDLS and CDR2 YYNGEE. Trimming stripped 5 bases from V and 1 base from J, with 8 bases between. The CDR3 spans 13 residues. This chain's CDR3 is CASSLPGTDTQYF. In DNA, the CDR3 is TGTGCCAGCAGTTTACCGGGCACAGATACGCAGTATTTT.

This clonotype showed up many times. The chain is built from TRBV29-1 and TRBJ2-7, with 9 bases aligning to TRBD2. The germline V gene has CDR1 SQVTM and CDR2 ANQGSEA. This CDR3 spans 13 amino acids. Losses at the gene ends were 4 bases for V and 5 bases for J; bases not matched to a gene: 6. CDR3 protein: CSVASGTNHEQYF. DNA of the CDR3: TGCAGCGTTGCTAGCGGGACGAATCACGAGCAGTACTTC.

This clonotype occurred many times. V gene TRBV11-3 combines with J gene TRBJ2-1; D perhaps matches TRBD2 (5 bases). The V end lost 2 bases, the J end lost 5 bases, and 16 bases lay between the germline ends. The CDR3 consists of 16 residues. Germline-derived CDR1 and CDR2 are SGHNT and YENEEA. CDR3 loop: CASSLSGWVGDNEQFF. CDR3 nucleotide sequence: TGTGCCAGCAGCTTATCGGGTTGGGTCGGGGACAATGAGCAGTTCTTC.

This clonotype was counted a few times. This chain links TRBV10-3 with TRBJ2-7; D may be TRBD1 or TRBD2 (6 bases each). CDR3 size: 12 residues. CDR1 and CDR2 (germline): ENHRY, SYGVKD. Trimming pared 7 bases from V and 5 bases from J, leaving 12 bases between. CDR3 coding DNA: TGTGCCATCACTGCTAGGGGGGACGAGCAGTACTTC. This translates into CAITARGDEQYF.

This clonotype was seen repeatedly, ten times or more. The chain is built from TRBV30 and TRBJ1-1, with D perhaps matching TRBD1 (5 bases). CDR1 is GTSNPN, CDR2 SVGIG, per germline (reference sequence). CDR3 length: 13 residues. Trimming removed 2 bases from V and 10 bases from J, with 17 bases in between. In nucleotides, the CDR3 is TGTGCCTGGAGTCTCACTTCGGGGGGACCAGCTTTCTTT. This gives the protein CAWSLTSGGPAFF. Full variable domain (rest looked up from reference TRBV30 and TRBJ1-1): SQTIHQWPATLVQPVGSPLSLECTVEGTSNPNLYWYRQAAGRGLQLLFYSVGIGQISSEVPQNLSASRPQDRQFILSSKKLLLSDSGFYLCAWSLTSGGPAFFGQGTRLTVV.

The chain employs TRBV28 and TRBJ1-1, with D maybe TRBD1 (5 bases). The CDR3 length is 15 residues. Germline loops: CDR1 MDHEN, CDR2 SYDVKM. V dropped 3 bases and J dropped 0 bases, with 11 bases sitting between them. The CDR3 nucleotides are TGTGCCAGCAGTTTTGGGGGGGTAATGAACACTGAAGCTTTCTTT. Amino acids: CASSFGGVMNTEAFF.

Many counts were recorded for this clonotype. J is TRBJ2-2 and V is TRBV27; the match to TRBD1 covers 11 bases. Trimming took 1 base from V and 0 from J; bases not matched to a gene: 1. CDR1 and CDR2 (germline): MNHEY, SMNVEV (reference sequence). The CDR3 sequence is 17 residues long. The CDR3 loop is CASSLWGQGANTGELFF. DNA for the CDR3: TGTGCCAGCAGTTTATGGGGACAGGGGGCGAACACCGGGGAGCTGTTTTTT.

There are many counts of this clonotype. This sequence joins TRBV12-3 or TRBV12-4 and TRBJ2-3; the D is unclear. Trimming shortened V by 2 bases and J by 0 bases, and 12 bases separated the two germline ends. The CDR3 covers 16 residues. The CDR3 is CASSLKIYRSTDTQYF. CDR3 nucleotide sequence: TGTGCCAGCAGTTTAAAGATTTACCGAAGCACAGATACGCAGTATTTT.

This clonotype was seen at least ten times. The chain employs TRBV20-1 and TRBJ2-1; 8 bases are a match to TRBD2. Germline assignment: CDR1 DFQATT and CDR2 SNEGSKA (reference sequence). The CDR3 contains 14 residues. The junction had 6 bases not matched to a gene; V was cut back by 0 bases and J by 8 bases. The CDR3 sequence: CSARDREGIHEQFF. Here the CDR3 DNA reads TGCAGTGCTAGAGATCGGGAGGGTATCCATGAGCAGTTCTTC.

This sequence joins TRBV10-2 and TRBJ2-3; a weak D match, TRBD1 (6 bases). The germline gives CDR1 WSHSY, CDR2 SAAADI. This CDR3 is 16 amino acids long. V shed 2 bases and J shed 2 bases, with 14 bases lying between them. CDR3 DNA sequence: TGCGCCAGCAGTGAGGCACAGGGTGGGGTCACAGATACGCAGTATTTT. It codes for CASSEAQGGVTDTQYF.

This clonotype was observed at least ten times. This sequence joins TRBV2 and TRBJ2-1, with TRBD1 matching 11 bases. The CDR3 length is 18 residues. Germline CDR1 and CDR2: SNHLY and FYNNEI. Trimming at V came to 6 bases and at J to 2 bases, leaving 12 bases not matched to a gene. CDR3 loop: CASRLDRGRFGPYNEQFF. As DNA, the CDR3 is TGTGCCAGCAGATTGGACAGGGGGCGCTTTGGTCCCTACAATGAGCAGTTCTTC.

This clonotype showed up many times. Here the CDR3 reads CASSFELADTQYF. The CDR3 bases are TGCGCCAGCAGCTTCGAGCTAGCGGACACGCAGTATTTT. V usage is TRBV5-1 and J usage is TRBJ2-3; 7 nucleotides line up with TRBD2. This CDR3 contains 13 residues. Germline V lookup: CDR1 SGHRS, CDR2 YFSETQ. Trimming cost V 2 bases and J 9 bases; bases outside gene matches: 6.

This clonotype was observed at least ten times. V usage is TRBV12-3 or TRBV12-4 and J usage is TRBJ1-1; 7 bases line up with TRBD1. The CDR3 consists of 12 residues. Losses at the gene ends were 7 bases for V and 7 bases for J; bases not matched to a gene: 6. As DNA, the CDR3 is TGTGCCAGCAAGGGGGCGGGCGGTGAAGCTTTCTTT. It encodes CASKGAGGEAFF.

This clonotype came up a few times. The chain uses TRBV19 and TRBJ2-7, with D maybe TRBD2 (5 bases). The germline V and J ends were trimmed by 0 bases and 7 bases, with 10 bases remaining between them. The CDR3 covers 13 residues. From germline, CDR1 is LNHDA and CDR2 SQIVND (reference sequence). DNA of the CDR3: TGTGCCAGTAGTATAGAGGGCCCGGGGGAGCAGTACTTC. This encodes CASSIEGPGEQYF.

The count of this clonotype is one. This clone may be a read error of a much larger clone one base away. The rearrangement links TRBV19 to TRBJ2-5; 7 nucleotides agree with TRBD1. The CDR3 length is 13 residues. Germline V lookup: CDR1 LNHDA, CDR2 SQIVND (reference sequence). CDR3: CASTPGGQETLYF. CDR3 DNA sequence: TGTGCCAGTACCCCAGGGGGACAAGAGACCCTGTACTTC.

The J gene is TRBJ2-3, the V gene TRBV30; TRBD2 matches 7 bases. The trim removed 5 bases at V and 4 bases at J, leaving 3 bases unmatched. CDR1 and CDR2 from the germline V gene are GTSNPN and SVGIG (reference sequence). CDR3 length: 12 residues. The CDR3, as DNA: TGTGCCTGGGGGGGAGGGCCAGATACGCAGTATTTT. Translation gives CAWGGGPDTQYF.

Comment on this clonotype: This clone may be a read error of a much larger clone one base away. CDR3 region: CASKQGGDEQYF. As DNA, the CDR3 is TGTGCCAGCAAACAGGGGGGGGACGAGCAGTACTTC. The V call is TRBV6-1, the J call TRBJ2-7; possible D gene TRBD1, 8 bases. V lost 7 bases and J lost 5, with 12 bases in between. CDR1 and CDR2 (germline): MNHNS, SASEGT. This CDR3 region has 12 residues.

The chain recombines TRBV30 with TRBJ1-4; D ambiguous. Deletions cut 2 bases from V and 10 bases from J, with 8 bases between. The germline gives CDR1 GTSNPN, CDR2 SVGIG (reference sequence). This CDR3 is built from 11 residues. CDR3 nucleotides: TGTGCCTGGAGTTTAACTAGAAAACTGTTTTTT. Amino acid sequence: CAWSLTRKLFF.

The chain couples TRBV19 to TRBJ1-2; 8 nucleotides agree with TRBD1. The CDR3 runs to 14 residues. The trim removed 6 bases at V and 4 bases at J, leaving 7 bases unmatched. Germline V gene sequence: CDR1 LNHDA, CDR2 SQIVND (reference sequence). CDR3 protein: CASSPDRGAYGYTF. Written as DNA, the CDR3 is TGTGCCAGTAGCCCCGACAGGGGAGCCTATGGCTACACCTTC. Full variable domain (outside the CDR3, taken from reference TRBV19 and TRBJ1-2): DGGITQSPKYLFRKEGQNVTLSCEQNLNHDAMYWYRQDPGQGLRLIYYSQIVNDFQKGDIAEGYSVSREKKESFPLTVTSAQKNPTAFYLCASSPDRGAYGYTFGSGTRLTVV.

The CDR3 nucleotides are TGTGCCAGCAGTTTCATGGGTCCCGGGGAGCTGTTTTTT. The encoded protein is CASSFMGPGELFF. The rearrangement joins TRBV27 to TRBJ2-2; D unclear. In germline, CDR1 is MNHEY, CDR2 SMNVEV (reference sequence). This CDR3 is 13 amino acids long. Trimming stripped 3 bases from V and 6 bases from J, with 8 bases between.